A single sample gave rise to the 31 T cell receptor beta chains below, sequenced in a study of lymphopenia after photon versus proton radiotherapy (dated by TCRdb to about 2019). The library came from the immunoSEQ multiplex PCR assay. In its TCRdb copy, this immuneACCESS table keeps in-frame sequences only and misses some clones. Where compared with another copy, unresolved V genes explain less than half of these, and the others have no known cause. Within this sample are 15,000 to 20,000 clones, with approximately 86% of them counted one time only. 9% to 10% of the sample lies in the top ten. The specimen was peripheral blood, collected from a patient treated with proton-based radiotherapy. The source is a man between 65 and 85 years old with pancreatic cancer.

The chain links TRBV30 to TRBJ1-5; D unresolved. The CDR3 consists of 14 residues. V lost 2 bases to trimming and J lost 4 bases, with 12 bases between them. Germline values: CDR1 GTSNPN, CDR2 SVGIG (reference sequence). The CDR3, as DNA: TGTGCCTGGAGTTTGGCGGTAGGGAATCAGCCCCAGCATTTT. Protein: CAWSLAVGNQPQHF.

The chain couples TRBV7-9 to TRBJ1-1, with unresolved D. Trimming shortened V by 0 bases and J by 0 bases, and 8 bases separated the two germline ends. The V gene's germline CDR1 is SEHNR and CDR2 FQNEAQ (reference sequence). The CDR3 contains 15 residues. CDR3 DNA sequence: TGTGCCAGCAGCTTAGCTGCCGGGGTGAACACTGAAGCTTTCTTT. Protein sequence: CASSLAAGVNTEAFF.

This chain links TRBV2 with TRBJ2-5, with 8 bases lining up with TRBD2. The J segment lost 5 bases and the V segment lost 7 bases, leaving 12 bases of the junction unmatched. The CDR3 sequence is 15 residues long. Germline values: CDR1 SNHLY, CDR2 FYNNEI. The CDR3 loop reads CASTREGLEFETQYF. The CDR3 DNA follows: TGTGCCAGCACCCGAGAGGGACTAGAATTCGAGACCCAGTACTTC.

This clone was seen only once. The V call is TRBV6-5, the J call TRBJ1-2; TRBD1 is a possible D gene (5 bases). V lost 8 bases and J lost 6, with 10 bases in between. Germline CDR1 and CDR2: MNHEY and SVGAGI. The CDR3 is 11 residues long. CDR3 coding DNA: TGTGCCAGCTCTTGGGGGGATGGCTACACCTTC. Protein sequence: CASSWGDGYTF.

This chain uses TRBV18 with TRBJ2-1; 16 positions match TRBD2. V trimming: 0 bases; J trimming: 4 bases; junction bases outside the gene matches: 0. The CDR3 loop spans 17 amino acids. Germline V lookup: CDR1 KGHSH, CDR2 LQKENI. In DNA, the CDR3 is TGTGCCAGCTCACCACCGGGACTAGCGGGGGGGTACAATGAGCAGTTCTTC. Translating gives CASSPPGLAGGYNEQFF.

This clone was detected once. The chain carries TRBV27 and TRBJ1-6; 7 bases are shared with TRBD1. The germline V gene encodes CDR1 MNHEY and CDR2 SMNVEV (reference sequence). V dropped 11 bases and J dropped 4; count of bases not matched to a gene: 8. The CDR3 is made up of 14 amino acids. This CDR3 reads CAGSDRRYNSPLHF. DNA of the CDR3: TGTGCCGGATCGGACAGGAGGTATAATTCACCCCTCCACTTT.

This rearrangement joins TRBV19 to TRBJ2-1; TRBD2 matches 15 bases. V trimming: 7 bases; J trimming: 0 bases; junction bases outside the gene matches: 13. The CDR3 length is 20 residues. Germline V lookup: CDR1 LNHDA, CDR2 SQIVND (reference sequence). The CDR3, as DNA: TGTGCCAGTACAGCCTCCGGACTAGCGGGAGGGACGAGCTCCTACAATGAGCAGTTCTTC. It codes for CASTASGLAGGTSSYNEQFF.

DNA of the CDR3: TGTGCCAGCAGTGCCGGGGTAGCGGGATGGGGGGCAGATACGCAGTATTTT. It specifies CASSAGVAGWGADTQYF. The chain carries TRBV6-1 and TRBJ2-3, with 8 positions matching TRBD2. Germline values: CDR1 MNHNS, CDR2 SASEGT. After removal of 4 bases from V and 4 bases from J, the junction contained 13 bases not matched to a gene. This CDR3 is built from 17 residues.

The gene calls are TRBV19 and TRBJ2-7; TRBD2 aligns across 7 bases. Trimming at V came to 3 bases and at J to 5 bases, leaving 4 bases not matched to a gene. The germline V gene encodes CDR1 LNHDA and CDR2 SQIVND (reference sequence). The CDR3 length is 13 residues. The CDR3 DNA follows: TGTGCCAGTAGTATGGGAGGGATCCACGAGCAGTACTTC. This codes for CASSMGGIHEQYF.

The rearrangement joins TRBV5-1 to TRBJ2-5, with D possibly matching TRBD1 (6 bases). CDR3 length equals 13 residues. Germline loops: CDR1 SGHRS, CDR2 YFSETQ. V was cut by 4 bases and J by 2 bases, with 9 bases left in between. The CDR3: CASSGRGQETQYF. CDR3 sequence (DNA): TGCGCCAGCAGCGGTAGGGGGCAAGAGACCCAGTACTTC.

The chain couples TRBV6-6 to TRBJ1-3, with D possibly matching TRBD1 (5 bases). Germline loops: CDR1 MNHNY, CDR2 SVGAGI (reference sequence). This CDR3 is 16 amino acids long. V was trimmed by 5 bases and J by 2 bases, leaving 16 bases between them. Here the CDR3 DNA reads TGTGCCAGCAGTAAGACAGTGGGGCCGGCTGGAAACACCATATATTTT. Protein product: CASSKTVGPAGNTIYF.

A single count supports this clone. This rearrangement joins TRBV6-6 to TRBJ1-2; 9 positions match TRBD1. Germline V gives CDR1 MNHNY, CDR2 SVGAGI (reference sequence). This CDR3 has 13 residues. With V trimmed by 5 bases and J by 5 bases, 3 bases remained unmatched. The CDR3 region is CASSEDRGYGYTF. Written as DNA, the CDR3 is TGTGCCAGCAGTGAGGACAGGGGATATGGCTACACCTTC.

This clone has a handful of counts. This sequence joins TRBV4-2 and TRBJ1-4; D is unclear. Between the trimmed V and J ends, which lost 9 bases and 0 bases, there was a span of 11 bases. This CDR3 contains 14 residues. Looked up from germline, CDR1 is LGHNA and CDR2 is YNFKEQ. CDR3 in amino acids: CASSRIPTNEKLFF. The CDR3 region has the DNA TGTGCCAGTAGCAGGATACCAACTAATGAAAAACTGTTTTTT.

This chain connects TRBV4-1 to TRBJ1-3; D possibly corresponds to TRBD1 (5 bases). The V gene lost 1 base and the J gene lost 0 bases, with 13 bases spanning the gap. Germline loops: CDR1 MGHRA, CDR2 YSYEKL. The CDR3 totals 17 residues. The CDR3 DNA is TGCGCCAGCAGCCAAGTGGATGTAGGGGTCTCTGGAAACACCATATATTTT. Translation gives CASSQVDVGVSGNTIYF.

The chain combines TRBV5-1 with TRBJ1-1; possible D gene TRBD1, 5 bases. V gave up 4 bases and J gave up 0 bases, with 13 bases separating them. The CDR3 consists of 15 residues. Germline assignment: CDR1 SGHRS and CDR2 YFSETQ. CDR3 amino acids: CASSLADRMNTEAFF. As DNA, the CDR3 is TGCGCCAGCAGCCTGGCTGACAGAATGAACACTGAAGCTTTCTTT.

This chain uses TRBV2 with TRBJ2-6; D is unresolved. CDR1 SNHLY and CDR2 FYNNEI come from the germline V gene. V was cut by 6 bases and J by 0 bases, with 15 bases left in between. The CDR3 totals 17 residues. The CDR3 loop reads CASREREGNSGANVLTF. CDR3 DNA: TGTGCCAGCAGGGAAAGGGAAGGAAACTCTGGGGCCAACGTCCTGACTTTC.

V gene TRBV27 combines with J gene TRBJ2-5, with 9 bases that match TRBD2. Germline CDR1 reads MNHEY; CDR2 reads SMNVEV (reference sequence). This CDR3 has 17 amino acids. V lost 5 bases to trimming and J lost 3 bases; unmatched junction nucleotides: 13. CDR3 DNA: TGTGCCAGCAGTCCTAGGGCGGGGCGGGAGGGGAAAGAGACCCAGTACTTC. Translation gives CASSPRAGREGKETQYF.

This clone was detected once. CDR3 in amino acids: CASTRDPYLYGYTF. CDR3 sequence (DNA): TGTGCCAGCACTCGGGACCCGTATCTCTATGGCTACACCTTC. The rearrangement uses TRBV6-1 and TRBJ1-2, with D possibly being TRBD1 (5 bases). CDR1 MNHNS and CDR2 SASEGT come from the germline V gene. The CDR3 loop spans 14 amino acids. Trimming left V 7 bases short and J 4 bases short, with 16 bases between.

The chain links TRBV27 to TRBJ2-7; the D gene is possibly TRBD2 (6 bases). The CDR3 consists of 15 residues. Trimming pared 5 bases from V and 0 bases from J, leaving 14 bases between. The germline V gene has CDR1 MNHEY and CDR2 SMNVEV (reference sequence). CDR3 sequence reads: CASSLTGTLSYEQYF. The DNA of the CDR3 is TGTGCCAGCAGTCTCACCGGGACTCTCTCCTACGAGCAGTACTTC.

The chain is built from TRBV19 and TRBJ1-2; 12 nucleotides line up with TRBD1. V lost 4 bases to trimming and J lost 2 bases; unmatched junction nucleotides: 2. Germline CDR1 is LNHDA and CDR2 is SQIVND (reference sequence). CDR3 length equals 15 residues. The CDR3 loop is CASSTGTGGNYGYTF. The CDR3 nucleotides are TGTGCCAGTAGTACTGGGACAGGGGGCAACTATGGCTACACCTTC.

The CDR3 is CASSLTINTEAFF. The CDR3 nucleotides are TGTGCCAGCAGCTTAACCATCAACACTGAAGCTTTCTTT. The chain combines TRBV27 with TRBJ1-1, with D uncertain. This CDR3 has 13 residues. Trimming removed 6 bases from V and 2 bases from J, with 10 bases in between. The germline V gene encodes CDR1 MNHEY and CDR2 SMNVEV (reference sequence).

The CDR3 loop reads CASSGGQEKTEAFF. CDR3 DNA: TGCGCCAGCAGCGGAGGACAGGAAAAGACTGAAGCTTTCTTT. This rearrangement joins TRBV5-1 to TRBJ1-1; TRBD1 aligns across 7 bases. Germline CDR1 and CDR2: SGHRS and YFSETQ. V trimming: 4 bases; J trimming: 5 bases; junction bases outside the gene matches: 8. The CDR3 length is 14 residues.

The chain combines TRBV15 with TRBJ2-2, with D possibly being TRBD1 (5 bases). V was cut by 0 bases and J by 6 bases, with 14 bases left in between. CDR1 LNHNV and CDR2 YYDKDF come from the germline V gene (reference sequence). This CDR3 region has 16 residues. The CDR3 protein is CATSRDSQGSAGELFF. As DNA, the CDR3 is TGTGCCACCAGCAGAGATAGCCAGGGTTCCGCCGGGGAGCTGTTTTTT.

This sequence joins TRBV7-5 and TRBJ2-7; the DNA was not compared with TRBD2, the D call given in the table. TRBV7-5 is tagged as a pseudogene. This CDR3 is 15 amino acids long. The CDR3 sequence: CASSSGGSSSYEQYF. CDR3 sequence (DNA): TGTGCCAGCAGCTCCGGGGGATCGAGCTCCTACGAGCAGTACTTC.

The rearrangement joins TRBV19 to TRBJ2-3; 14 bases align to TRBD2. Per germline, CDR1 LNHDA and CDR2 SQIVND (reference sequence). With V trimmed by 2 bases and J by 5 bases, 3 bases remained unmatched. This CDR3 region has 16 residues. The CDR3 bases are TGTGCCAGTAGTATATCCGGACTAGCGGGAGGAGATACGCAGTATTTT. Encoded protein: CASSISGLAGGDTQYF. Full variable domain (outside the CDR3, taken from reference TRBV19 and TRBJ2-3): DGGITQSPKYLFRKEGQNVTLSCEQNLNHDAMYWYRQDPGQGLRLIYYSQIVNDFQKGDIAEGYSVSREKKESFPLTVTSAQKNPTAFYLCASSISGLAGGDTQYFGPGTRLTVL.

The rearrangement joins TRBV6-5 to TRBJ2-7, with TRBD2 matching 10 bases. The CDR3 totals 15 residues. After removal of 7 bases from V and 2 bases from J, the junction contained 8 bases not matched to a gene. Germline CDR1 reads MNHEY; CDR2 reads SVGAGI. The CDR3 DNA reads TGTGCCAGCAATCCCGCTAGCGGGGGAACCTACGAGCAGTACTTC. It yields the protein CASNPASGGTYEQYF.

The V gene is TRBV29-1, the J gene TRBJ2-2; 7 bases are a match to TRBD1. Germline trimming cut 7 bases from V and 5 bases from J; bases unmatched to any gene: 4. CDR3 size: 12 residues. The germline V gene encodes CDR1 SQVTM and CDR2 ANQGSEA. The CDR3: CSGETGTGELFF. The CDR3 DNA reads as TGCAGCGGGGAGACAGGGACCGGGGAGCTGTTTTTT.

On this clone itself: Here the CDR3 omits its conserved ending phenylalanine or tryptophan, so a read error is the likely source. This CDR3 reads CASSEPRQMNTEAFL. The CDR3 coding sequence is TGTGCCAGCAGTGAACCACGACAGATGAACACTGAAGCTTTCCTT. This chain links TRBV2 with TRBJ1-1; D may be TRBD1 (5 bases). The germline gives CDR1 SNHLY, CDR2 FYNNEI. The CDR3 sequence is 15 residues long. V dropped 2 bases and J dropped 0 bases, with 10 bases sitting between them.

Only one count was recorded for this clone. The CDR3 region has the DNA TGTGCCAGCAGCCCCTCGGTCTACGAGCAGTACTTC. Translated: CASSPSVYEQYF. J is TRBJ2-7 and V is TRBV7-9; D remains ambiguous. The CDR3 loop spans 12 amino acids. The V end lost 5 bases, the J end lost 3 bases, and 8 bases lay between the germline ends. Germline CDR1 SEHNR, CDR2 FQNEAQ (reference sequence).

The rearrangement joins TRBV6-6 to TRBJ1-2, with D unclear. The CDR3 has 11 amino acids. Germline CDR1 reads MNHNY; CDR2 reads SVGAGI (reference sequence). Between the trimmed V and J ends, which lost 5 bases and 8 bases, there was a span of 9 bases. CDR3 nucleotides: TGTGCCAGCAGTGGGCCCGGAGGCTACACCTTC. The encoded protein is CASSGPGGYTF.

The genes are TRBV5-1 and TRBJ1-6; 7 bases are a match to TRBD1. J was trimmed by 7 bases and V by 1 base; bases with no gene match: 8. Looked up from germline, CDR1 is SGHRS and CDR2 is YFSETQ. This CDR3 is 16 amino acids long. The CDR3 sequence is CASSLIGDRVNSPLHF. In DNA form, the CDR3 reads TGCGCCAGCAGCTTGATCGGCGACAGGGTAAATTCACCCCTCCACTTT. Together with reference TRBV5-1 and TRBJ1-6, the CDR3 gives the full variable domain: KAGVTQTPRYLIKTRGQQVTLSCSPISGHRSVSWYQQTPGQGLQFLFEYFSETQRNKGNFPGRFSGRQFSNSRSEMNVSTLELGDSALYLCASSLIGDRVNSPLHFGNGTRLTVT.